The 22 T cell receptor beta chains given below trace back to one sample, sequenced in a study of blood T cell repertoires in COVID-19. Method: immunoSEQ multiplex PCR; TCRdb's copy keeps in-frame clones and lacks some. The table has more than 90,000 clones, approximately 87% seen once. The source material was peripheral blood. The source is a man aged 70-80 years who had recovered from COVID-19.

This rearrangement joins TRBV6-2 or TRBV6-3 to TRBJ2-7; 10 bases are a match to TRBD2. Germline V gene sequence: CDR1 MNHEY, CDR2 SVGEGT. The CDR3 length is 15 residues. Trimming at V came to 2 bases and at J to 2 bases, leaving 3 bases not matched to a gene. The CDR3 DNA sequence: TGTGCCAGCAGTTACATGCTAGCGGGAGCCTACGAGCAGTACTTC. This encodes CASSYMLAGAYEQYF.

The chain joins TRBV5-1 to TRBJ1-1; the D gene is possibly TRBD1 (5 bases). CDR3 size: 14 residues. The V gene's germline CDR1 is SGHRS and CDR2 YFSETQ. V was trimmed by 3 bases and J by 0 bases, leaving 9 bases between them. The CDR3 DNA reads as TGCGCCAGCAGCTCGGGGGTCATGAACACTGAAGCTTTCTTT. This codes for CASSSGVMNTEAFF. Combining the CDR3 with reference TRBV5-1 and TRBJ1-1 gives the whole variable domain KAGVTQTPRYLIKTRGQQVTLSCSPISGHRSVSWYQQTPGQGLQFLFEYFSETQRNKGNFPGRFSGRQFSNSRSEMNVSTLELGDSALYLCASSSGVMNTEAFFGQGTRLTVV.

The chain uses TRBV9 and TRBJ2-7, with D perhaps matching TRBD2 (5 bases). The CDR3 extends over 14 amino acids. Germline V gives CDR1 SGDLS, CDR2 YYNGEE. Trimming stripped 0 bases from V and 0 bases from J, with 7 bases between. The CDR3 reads CASSVDGSSYEQYF. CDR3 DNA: TGTGCCAGCAGCGTAGATGGGAGCTCCTACGAGCAGTACTTC.

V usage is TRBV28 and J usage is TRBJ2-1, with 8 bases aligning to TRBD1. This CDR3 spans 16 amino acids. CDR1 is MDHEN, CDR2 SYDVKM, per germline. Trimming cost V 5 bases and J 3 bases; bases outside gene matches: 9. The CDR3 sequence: CASSIDRGKDYNEQFF. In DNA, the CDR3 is TGTGCCAGCAGTATCGACAGGGGAAAGGACTACAATGAGCAGTTCTTC.

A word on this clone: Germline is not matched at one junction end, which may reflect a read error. The CDR3 DNA sequence: TGTGCCAGCAGTTTAAGGGTTGGACTAGCCGCCATCAACAAGGAGCAGTTCTTC. This codes for CASSLRVGLAAINKEQFF. This chain links TRBV28 with TRBJ2-1; TRBD2 matches 8 bases. This CDR3 spans 18 amino acids. CDR1 and CDR2 (germline): MDHEN, SYDVKM.

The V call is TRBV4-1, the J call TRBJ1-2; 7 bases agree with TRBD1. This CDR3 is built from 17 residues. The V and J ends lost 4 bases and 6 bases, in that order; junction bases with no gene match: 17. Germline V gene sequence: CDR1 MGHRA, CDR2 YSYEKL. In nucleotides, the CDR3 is TGCGCCAGCAGCCCACGACAGGGTCTCTCTTTACTACATGGCTACACCTTC. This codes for CASSPRQGLSLLHGYTF.

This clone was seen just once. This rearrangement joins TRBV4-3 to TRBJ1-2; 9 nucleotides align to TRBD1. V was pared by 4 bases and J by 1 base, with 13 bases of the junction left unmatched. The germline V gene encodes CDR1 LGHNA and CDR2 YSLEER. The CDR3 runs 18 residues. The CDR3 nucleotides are TGCGCCAGCAGCCCCCAACTCCCCGGACAGGGGTATAACTATGGCTACACCTTC. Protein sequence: CASSPQLPGQGYNYGYTF.

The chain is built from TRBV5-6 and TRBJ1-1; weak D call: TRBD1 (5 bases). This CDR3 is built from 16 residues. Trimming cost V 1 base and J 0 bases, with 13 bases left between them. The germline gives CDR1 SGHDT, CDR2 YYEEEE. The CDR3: CASSLNRLDMNTEAFF. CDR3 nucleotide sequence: TGTGCCAGCAGCTTGAACAGGTTGGATATGAACACTGAAGCTTTCTTT.

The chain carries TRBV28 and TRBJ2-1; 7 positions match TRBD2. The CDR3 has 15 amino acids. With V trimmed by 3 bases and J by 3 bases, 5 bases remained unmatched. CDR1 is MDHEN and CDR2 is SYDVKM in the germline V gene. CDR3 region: CASSFVASGYNEQFF. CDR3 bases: TGTGCCAGCAGTTTTGTGGCTAGCGGCTACAATGAGCAGTTCTTC.

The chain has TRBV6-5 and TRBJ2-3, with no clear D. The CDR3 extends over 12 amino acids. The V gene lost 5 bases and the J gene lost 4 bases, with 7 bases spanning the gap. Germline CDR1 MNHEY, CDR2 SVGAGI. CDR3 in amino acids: CASSSVADTQYF. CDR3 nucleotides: TGTGCCAGCAGTAGCGTTGCAGATACGCAGTATTTT.

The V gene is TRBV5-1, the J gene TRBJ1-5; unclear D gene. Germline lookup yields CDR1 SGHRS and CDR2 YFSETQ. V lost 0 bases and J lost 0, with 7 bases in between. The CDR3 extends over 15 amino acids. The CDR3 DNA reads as TGCGCCAGCAGCTTGGCCGGGGTTAGCAATCAGCCCCAGCATTTT. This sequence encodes CASSLAGVSNQPQHF.

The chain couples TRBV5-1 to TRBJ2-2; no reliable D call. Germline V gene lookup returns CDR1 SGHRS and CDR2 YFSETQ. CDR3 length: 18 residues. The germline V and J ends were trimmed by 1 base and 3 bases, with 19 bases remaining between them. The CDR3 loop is CASSLIRASIRDTGELFF. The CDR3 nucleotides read TGCGCCAGCAGCTTGATCAGAGCTTCGATACGGGACACCGGGGAGCTGTTTTTT.

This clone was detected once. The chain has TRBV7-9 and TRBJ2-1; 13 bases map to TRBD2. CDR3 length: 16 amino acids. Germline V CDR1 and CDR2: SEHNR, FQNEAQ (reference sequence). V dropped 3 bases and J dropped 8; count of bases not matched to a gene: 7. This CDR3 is CASSLGLAGNRDEQFF. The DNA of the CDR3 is TGTGCCAGCAGCTTGGGACTAGCGGGAAATAGGGATGAGCAGTTCTTC.

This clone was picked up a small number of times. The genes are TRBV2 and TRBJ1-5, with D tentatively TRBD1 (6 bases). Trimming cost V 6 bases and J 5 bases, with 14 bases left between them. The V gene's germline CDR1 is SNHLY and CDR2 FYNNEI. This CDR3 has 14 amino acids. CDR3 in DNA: TGTGCCAGCAGGGGCCGGGACACTTATCAGCCCCAGCATTTT. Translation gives CASRGRDTYQPQHF.

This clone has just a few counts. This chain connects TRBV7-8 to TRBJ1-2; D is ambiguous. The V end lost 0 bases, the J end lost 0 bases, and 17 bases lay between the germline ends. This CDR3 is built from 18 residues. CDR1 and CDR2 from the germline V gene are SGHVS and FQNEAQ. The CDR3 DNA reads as TGTGCCAGCAGCTTAGCACGAATTACCAGAGGAGCTAACTATGGCTACACCTTC. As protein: CASSLARITRGANYGYTF.

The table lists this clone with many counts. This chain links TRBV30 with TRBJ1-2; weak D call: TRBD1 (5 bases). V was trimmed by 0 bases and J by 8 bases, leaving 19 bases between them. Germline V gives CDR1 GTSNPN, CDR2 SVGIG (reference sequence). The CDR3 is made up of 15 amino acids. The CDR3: CAWSVLMGRGRGYTF. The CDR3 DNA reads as TGTGCCTGGAGTGTACTCATGGGGCGCGGTCGGGGCTACACCTTC. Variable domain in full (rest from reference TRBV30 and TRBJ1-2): SQTIHQWPATLVQPVGSPLSLECTVEGTSNPNLYWYRQAAGRGLQLLFYSVGIGQISSEVPQNLSASRPQDRQFILSSKKLLLSDSGFYLCAWSVLMGRGRGYTFGSGTRLTVV.

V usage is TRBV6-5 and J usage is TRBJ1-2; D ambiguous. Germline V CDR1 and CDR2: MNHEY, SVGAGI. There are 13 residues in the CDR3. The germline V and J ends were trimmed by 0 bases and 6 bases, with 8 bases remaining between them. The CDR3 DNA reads TGTGCCAGCAGTTACTCGAGAGGGAATGGCTACACCTTC. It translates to CASSYSRGNGYTF.

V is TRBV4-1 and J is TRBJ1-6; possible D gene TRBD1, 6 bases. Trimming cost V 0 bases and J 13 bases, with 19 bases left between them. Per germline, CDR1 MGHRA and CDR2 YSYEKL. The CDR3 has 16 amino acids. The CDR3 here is CASSQEKGHARYPLHF. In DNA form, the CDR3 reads TGCGCCAGCAGCCAAGAAAAGGGACACGCGCGGTATCCCCTCCACTTT.

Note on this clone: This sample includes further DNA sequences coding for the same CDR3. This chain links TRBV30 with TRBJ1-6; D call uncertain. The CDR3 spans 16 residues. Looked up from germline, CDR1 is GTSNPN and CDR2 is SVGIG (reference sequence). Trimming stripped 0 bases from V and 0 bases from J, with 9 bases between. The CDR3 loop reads CAWSVGRSSYNSPLHF. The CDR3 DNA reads TGTGCCTGGAGTGTAGGGAGGAGCTCCTATAATTCACCCCTCCACTTT.

The CDR3 spells CASNSNYGYTF. The CDR3 bases are TGTGCCAGCAACAGTAACTATGGCTACACCTTC. The rearrangement links TRBV12-3 or TRBV12-4 to TRBJ1-2; D gene unclear. The CDR3 is 11 residues long. With 7 bases removed from V and 1 base from J, the gap between germline ends came to 4 bases.

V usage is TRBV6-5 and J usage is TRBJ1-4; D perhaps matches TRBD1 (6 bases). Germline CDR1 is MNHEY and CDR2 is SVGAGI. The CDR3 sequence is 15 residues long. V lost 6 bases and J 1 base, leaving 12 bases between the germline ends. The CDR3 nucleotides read TGTGCCAGCAGCAAACAGGGCGTAACTAATGAAAAACTGTTTTTT. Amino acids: CASSKQGVTNEKLFF.

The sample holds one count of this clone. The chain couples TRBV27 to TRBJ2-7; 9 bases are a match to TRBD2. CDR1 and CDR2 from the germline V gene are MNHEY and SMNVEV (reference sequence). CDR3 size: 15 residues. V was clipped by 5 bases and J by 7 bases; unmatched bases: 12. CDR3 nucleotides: TGTGCCAGCAGTACCCCCGGGACTAGCCGGTTAGAGCAGTACTTC. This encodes CASSTPGTSRLEQYF.